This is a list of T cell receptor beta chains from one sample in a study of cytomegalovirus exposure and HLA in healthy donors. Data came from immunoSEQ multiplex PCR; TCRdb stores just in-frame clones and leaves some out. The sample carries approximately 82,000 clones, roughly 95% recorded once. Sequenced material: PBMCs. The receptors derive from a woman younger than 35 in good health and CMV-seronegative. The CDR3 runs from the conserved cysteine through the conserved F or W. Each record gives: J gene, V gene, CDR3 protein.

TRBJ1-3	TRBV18	CASSPDRAQGNTIYF
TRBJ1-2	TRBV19	CASSIVGGDRGGYTF
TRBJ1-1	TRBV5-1	CASSSSGTALNTEAFF
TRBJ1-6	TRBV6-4	CASSDSPSSPLHF
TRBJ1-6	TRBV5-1	CASSSGSLNNSPLHF
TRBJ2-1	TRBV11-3	CASSLVGGEQFF
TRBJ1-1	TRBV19	CASSTSGGLTEAFF
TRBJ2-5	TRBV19	CASTRTGAAGRTQYF
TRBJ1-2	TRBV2	CASSYLRPAPQGYTF
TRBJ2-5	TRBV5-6	CAAGASGGPYQETQYF
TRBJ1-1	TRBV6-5	CASRQGQGDTEAFF